The 17 T cell receptor beta chains in this list originate from one sample, sequenced in a study of blood T cell repertoires in COVID-19. Repertoires were generated with immunoSEQ multiplex PCR, while TCRdb's copy carries only in-frame clones and drops some. The sample holds 110,000 to 150,000 clones; approximately 85% are singletons and the top ten take around 2.9%. Sample: peripheral blood. These receptors were taken from a middle-aged man with acute or convalescent COVID-19.

The CDR3 DNA sequence: TGTGCCAGCAGTCTAGCAGGGGGCATAGATACGCAGTATTTT. This encodes CASSLAGGIDTQYF. The rearrangement uses TRBV27 and TRBJ2-3, with 8 nucleotides matching TRBD1. Germline V gene data show CDR1 as MNHEY and CDR2 as SMNVEV (reference sequence). The V gene end was trimmed by 5 bases and the J gene end by 5 bases; junction bases not matched to a gene: 6. There are 14 residues in the CDR3.

The chain recombines TRBV5-1 with TRBJ1-5; D is ambiguous. From germline, CDR1 is SGHRS and CDR2 YFSETQ. This CDR3 is built from 15 residues. V lost 2 bases and J lost 4, with 13 bases in between. The CDR3: CASSFSGNQNQPQHF. In DNA form, the CDR3 reads TGCGCCAGCAGCTTCTCAGGAAATCAAAATCAGCCCCAGCATTTT.

The chain joins TRBV29-1 to TRBJ2-3; 9 bases are shared with TRBD1. The V gene end was trimmed by 5 bases and the J gene end by 4 bases; junction bases not matched to a gene: 10. CDR1 and CDR2 from the germline V gene are SQVTM and ANQGSEA. This CDR3 has 15 residues. The CDR3: CSVPNLGTGSDTQYF. Written as DNA, the CDR3 is TGCAGCGTTCCAAACCTCGGGACAGGGTCAGATACGCAGTATTTT.

The chain links TRBV7-2 to TRBJ1-1, with D possibly matching TRBD1 (5 bases). CDR3 length: 14 residues. Germline V CDR1 and CDR2: SGHTA, FQGNSA. V shed 6 bases and J shed 1 base, with 12 bases lying between them. The CDR3 here is CASRTDPSNTEAFF. The CDR3 DNA reads as TGTGCCAGCAGGACAGACCCCTCGAACACTGAAGCTTTCTTT.

The chain has TRBV15 and TRBJ2-2; D is possibly TRBD1 (6 bases). V gave up 1 base and J gave up 3 bases, with 12 bases separating them. The CDR3 is made up of 16 amino acids. Germline CDR1 is LNHNV and CDR2 is YYDKDF (reference sequence). The CDR3 region is CATSRAGTTDTGELFF. CDR3 bases: TGTGCCACCAGCAGAGCCGGGACAACCGACACCGGGGAGCTGTTTTTT.

In DNA, the CDR3 is TGTGCCAGCAGCTATTCGGGACTGTACACCGGGGAGCTGTTTTTT. Translated, it gives CASSYSGLYTGELFF. The chain uses TRBV5-5 and TRBJ2-2; D might be TRBD2 (6 bases). Germline lookup yields CDR1 SGHKS and CDR2 YYEKEE (reference sequence). The CDR3 runs 15 residues. V shed 3 bases and J shed 3 bases, with 12 bases lying between them.

J is TRBJ1-4 and V is TRBV7-9, with D hard to call. Trimming shortened V by 3 bases and J by 7 bases, and 9 bases separated the two germline ends. The CDR3 runs to 13 residues. CDR1 and CDR2 (germline): SEHNR, FQNEAQ (reference sequence). The CDR3 sequence: CASSFRLGEKLFF. Written as DNA, the CDR3 is TGTGCCAGCAGCTTCAGGCTTGGTGAAAAACTGTTTTTT.

This clone was recorded only once. The CDR3 sequence is CASSQDHGGYEQYF. CDR3 nucleotides: TGCGCCAGCAGCCAAGATCATGGAGGGTACGAGCAGTACTTC. V gene TRBV4-1 combines with J gene TRBJ2-7, with D perhaps TRBD2 (6 bases). With 0 bases removed from V and 4 bases from J, the gap between germline ends came to 10 bases. Germline lookup yields CDR1 MGHRA and CDR2 YSYEKL. This CDR3 contains 14 residues.

The chain is built from TRBV21-1 and TRBJ2-1; the table gives TRBD1 as D, unverified against the DNA. TRBV21-1 has pseudogene status. The length of the CDR3 is 14 residues. In DNA, the CDR3 is TGTGCCAGCAGCAAAACCAGACAGTACAATGAGCAGTTCTTC. This sequence encodes CASSKTRQYNEQFF.

This clone was recorded only once. This rearrangement joins TRBV5-1 to TRBJ1-1; possible D gene TRBD1, 5 bases. The CDR3 consists of 14 residues. Deletions cut 2 bases from V and 11 bases from J, with 19 bases between. Per the germline V gene, CDR1 is SGHRS and CDR2 is YFSETQ. Here the CDR3 DNA reads TGCGCCAGCAGCTTCGGGACCCCTGGGGGGTGGGCTTTCTTT. Translation gives CASSFGTPGGWAFF.

This chain joins TRBV15 and TRBJ1-6, with 7 bases fitting TRBD1. CDR3 size: 16 residues. With 3 bases clipped from V and 3 bases from J, the junction kept 5 bases outside the gene matches. The germline V gene has CDR1 LNHNV and CDR2 YYDKDF (reference sequence). CDR3: CATSRNRGFYNSPLHF. Written as DNA, the CDR3 is TGTGCCACCAGCAGGAACAGGGGATTCTATAATTCACCCCTCCACTTT.

The count of this clone is one. The junction departs from germline at one end; a sequencing error may be responsible. The J gene is TRBJ1-2, the V gene TRBV19; no clear D. The length of the CDR3 is 12 residues. CDR1 and CDR2 from the germline V gene are LNHDA and SQIVND (reference sequence). CDR3 in amino acids: CGCGDRGYGYTF. CDR3 nucleotides: TGCGGTTGCGGGGATCGAGGCTATGGCTACACCTTC.

V usage is TRBV2 and J usage is TRBJ1-6; D not certain. This CDR3 has 15 amino acids. The V end was cut by 3 bases, the J end by 5 bases, with 11 bases between. The germline V gene has CDR1 SNHLY and CDR2 FYNNEI. CDR3 residues: CASSEAEDDNSPLHF. CDR3 DNA sequence: TGTGCCAGCAGTGAGGCGGAGGATGATAATTCACCCCTCCACTTT.

This clone was recorded once. The chain recombines TRBV28 with TRBJ2-5, with TRBD2 matching 8 bases. CDR3 size: 15 residues. The ends lost 6 bases at V and 1 base at J; junction bases unmatched: 7. Germline V CDR1 and CDR2: MDHEN, SYDVKM. The CDR3 reads CASRPGLGRQETQYF. DNA of the CDR3: TGTGCCAGCAGGCCGGGACTAGGTCGCCAAGAGACCCAGTACTTC. The full variable domain, its missing parts supplied by reference TRBV28 and TRBJ2-5, is DVKVTQSSRYLVKRTGEKVFLECVQDMDHENMFWYRQDPGLGLRLIYFSYDVKMKEKGDIPEGYSVSREKKERFSLILESASTNQTSMYLCASRPGLGRQETQYFGPGTRLLVL.

CDR3 residues: CASSMGGGPYEQYF. DNA of the CDR3: TGTGCCAGTAGTATGGGAGGCGGACCCTACGAGCAGTACTTC. The chain combines TRBV19 with TRBJ2-7; possibly TRBD2 for D (6 bases). Germline V gene sequence: CDR1 LNHDA, CDR2 SQIVND (reference sequence). The CDR3 extends over 14 amino acids. The V gene lost 3 bases and the J gene lost 2 bases, with 11 bases spanning the gap.

Remarks on this clone: Other DNA sequences in this sample translate to the same CDR3. The chain uses TRBV18 and TRBJ2-5; tentative D call: TRBD1 (5 bases). The CDR3 is 13 amino acids. Trimming took 3 bases from V and 2 from J, leaving 7 bases between them. Germline values: CDR1 KGHSH, CDR2 LQKENI. The CDR3 bases are TGTGCCAGCTCACCGGGGCTGCAAGAGACCCAGTACTTC. Protein: CASSPGLQETQYF.

The chain uses TRBV19 and TRBJ1-1; D call uncertain. Germline assignment: CDR1 LNHDA and CDR2 SQIVND (reference sequence). The length of the CDR3 is 14 residues. V lost 2 bases and J 1 base, leaving 8 bases between the germline ends. CDR3 region: CASSIIRENTEAFF. The CDR3, as DNA: TGTGCCAGTAGTATAATTCGGGAGAACACTGAAGCTTTCTTT.